A single sample gave rise to the 15 T cell receptor beta chains below, sequenced in a study of vaccination and CD4 T cells after COVID-19. Once obtained from cultured CD4+ T cells, the DNA was sequenced using the Oncomine TCR Beta short-read assay. MiXCR, applied by TCRdb to the PCR reads, yields one record per CDR3 protein. The table has over 15,000 distinct CDR3 sequences, about three quarters seen once. Antigens of these TCRs are unknown. This sample's treatment: approximately 9-day PBMC culture with coronavirus spike peptide pools or control peptides (ViraFEST assay). What was sequenced was CD4+ T cells from blood, cultured in vitro. The receptor set was obtained from a human donor who had recovered from COVID-19.

In this sample, this clonotype turned up a few times. The CDR3 region is CASSFGPPGNTIYF. For the CDR3, the DNA is TGTGCCAGCAGTTTCGGGCCCCCTGGAAACACCATATATTTT. The rearrangement links TRBV28 to TRBJ1-3; D not certain. Germline V gives CDR1 MDHEN, CDR2 SYDVKM. The CDR3 consists of 14 residues. V was trimmed by 3 bases and J by 2 bases, leaving 8 bases between them.

This chain joins TRBV6-1 and TRBJ1-6, with D unclear. The V gene lost 6 bases and the J gene lost 7 bases, with 13 bases spanning the gap. The CDR3 has 14 amino acids. CDR1 and CDR2 (germline): MNHNS, SASEGT. Here the CDR3 reads CASSTVKSNSPLHF. CDR3 in DNA: TGTGCCAGCAGCACGGTAAAAAGCAATTCACCCCTCCACTTT.

The chain combines TRBV15 with TRBJ1-1; D gene ambiguous. The CDR3 length is 12 residues. The V gene lost 2 bases and the J gene lost 6 bases, with 7 bases spanning the gap. The germline CDR1 and CDR2 sequences are LNHNV and YYDKDF (reference sequence). CDR3 region: CATSRPGSEAFF. The CDR3 DNA sequence: TGTGCCACCAGCAGACCGGGGTCTGAAGCTTTCTTT.

The V and J genes are TRBV11-3 and TRBJ2-3; TRBD2 agrees at 7 bases. Germline loops: CDR1 SGHNT, CDR2 YENEEA. The CDR3 is made up of 15 amino acids. Trimming took 5 bases from V and 3 from J; bases not matched to a gene: 8. CDR3: CASSEGGRFTDTQYF. For the CDR3, the DNA is TGTGCCAGCAGCGAGGGCGGGAGATTTACAGATACGCAGTATTTT.

The chain recombines TRBV15 with TRBJ2-3, with 7 bases lining up with TRBD1. CDR3 length: 12 residues. Per the germline V gene, CDR1 is LNHNV and CDR2 is YYDKDF (reference sequence). V was pared by 8 bases and J by 8 bases, with 7 bases of the junction left unmatched. The CDR3 DNA follows: TGTGCCACCGGGGACCACAGGGGTACGCAGTATTTT. Amino acid sequence: CATGDHRGTQYF.

The chain recombines TRBV7-2 with TRBJ1-4, with 7 bases matching TRBD1. CDR3 length equals 15 residues. Germline values: CDR1 SGHTA, CDR2 FQGNSA. J was trimmed by 7 bases and V by 5 bases; bases with no gene match: 10. CDR3 protein: CASSPEGAQGEKLFF. The CDR3 nucleotides are TGTGCCAGCAGCCCGGAGGGGGCGCAGGGTGAAAAACTGTTTTTT. Variable domain in full (rest from reference TRBV7-2 and TRBJ1-4): GAGVSQSPSNKVTEKGKDVELRCDPISGHTALYWYRQSLGQGLEFLIYFQGNSAPDKSGLPSDRFSAERTGGSVSTLTIQRTQQEDSAVYLCASSPEGAQGEKLFFGSGTQLSVL.

This clonotype was detected only once. J is TRBJ2-7 and V is TRBV20-1; no clear D gene. CDR3 length: 14 amino acids. CDR1 DFQATT and CDR2 SNEGSKA come from the germline V gene (reference sequence). V lost 5 bases and J lost 5, with 19 bases in between. The CDR3 DNA reads TGCAGTGCTCGCCTCCCAAGCGTCGTCCACGAGCAGTACTTC. The encoded protein is CSARLPSVVHEQYF.

This chain connects TRBV21-1 to TRBJ2-4; the table's TRBD1 call for D was not verified on the DNA. TRBV21-1 is termed a pseudogene. The CDR3 runs 15 residues. As DNA, the CDR3 is TGTGCCAGCAGCTCCCGGGACAGGGGCAGAAACATTCAGTACTTC. Translated, it gives CASSSRDRGRNIQYF.

This sequence joins TRBV6-2 or TRBV6-3 and TRBJ1-5; 9 positions agree with TRBD1. The CDR3 has 14 amino acids. With 6 bases clipped from V and 11 bases from J, the junction kept 11 bases outside the gene matches. The germline V gene encodes CDR1 MNHEY and CDR2 SVGEGT. The DNA for the CDR3 is TGTGCCAGCAGGCGACAGGGGGTCGGTCGGGCCCAGCATTTT. It codes for CASRRQGVGRAQHF.

The chain carries TRBV19 and TRBJ1-5; D is unresolved. The CDR3 contains 14 residues. Germline V gene lookup returns CDR1 LNHDA and CDR2 SQIVND (reference sequence). V lost 3 bases to trimming and J lost 1 base, with 7 bases between them. The CDR3 region has the DNA TGTGCCAGTAGTATTATGTCGAGCAATCAGCCCCAGCATTTT. Protein: CASSIMSSNQPQHF.

The chain has TRBV24-1 and TRBJ2-1; 12 nucleotides align to TRBD2. CDR1 and CDR2 from the germline V gene are KGHDR and SFDVKD. The CDR3 loop spans 15 amino acids. The ends lost 5 bases at V and 9 bases at J; junction bases unmatched: 7. The CDR3 nucleotides read TGTGCCACCAGTGTCCTAGCGGGAGGGCGGGTTGAGCAGTTCTTC. Translation gives CATSVLAGGRVEQFF.

A few counts support this clonotype. The chain has TRBV2 and TRBJ1-6; no clear D gene. Per germline, CDR1 SNHLY and CDR2 FYNNEI. Trimming pared 8 bases from V and 0 bases from J, leaving 11 bases between. There are 15 residues in the CDR3. The CDR3 is CASRTSSSYNSPLHF. Written as DNA, the CDR3 is TGTGCCAGCCGGACCTCGAGCTCCTATAATTCACCCCTCCACTTT.

The chain carries TRBV24-1 and TRBJ2-7; possible D gene TRBD2, 6 bases. The CDR3 has 15 residues. CDR1 and CDR2 (germline): KGHDR, SFDVKD. The ends were cut back, 4 bases at V and 4 bases at J, with 16 bases in the middle. CDR3 in amino acids: CATSDSRRRDYEQYF. The CDR3 coding sequence is TGTGCCACCAGTGACTCAAGAAGGAGGGATTACGAGCAGTACTTC.

The rearrangement links TRBV19 to TRBJ2-1, with D unclear. This CDR3 is built from 14 residues. The V end was cut by 4 bases, the J end by 3 bases, with 10 bases between. The germline V gene has CDR1 LNHDA and CDR2 SQIVND (reference sequence). The CDR3 protein is CASSTTVLYNEQFF. In DNA, the CDR3 is TGTGCCAGTAGTACCACAGTCCTCTACAATGAGCAGTTCTTC.

This chain connects TRBV24-1 to TRBJ1-5; D unresolved. Germline loops: CDR1 KGHDR, CDR2 SFDVKD. Trimming took off 3 bases at V and 1 base at J, with 3 bases between the two ends. The CDR3 sequence is 13 residues long. In DNA form, the CDR3 reads TGTGCCACCAGTGATGGAAGCAATCAGCCCCAGCATTTT. Encoded protein: CATSDGSNQPQHF.